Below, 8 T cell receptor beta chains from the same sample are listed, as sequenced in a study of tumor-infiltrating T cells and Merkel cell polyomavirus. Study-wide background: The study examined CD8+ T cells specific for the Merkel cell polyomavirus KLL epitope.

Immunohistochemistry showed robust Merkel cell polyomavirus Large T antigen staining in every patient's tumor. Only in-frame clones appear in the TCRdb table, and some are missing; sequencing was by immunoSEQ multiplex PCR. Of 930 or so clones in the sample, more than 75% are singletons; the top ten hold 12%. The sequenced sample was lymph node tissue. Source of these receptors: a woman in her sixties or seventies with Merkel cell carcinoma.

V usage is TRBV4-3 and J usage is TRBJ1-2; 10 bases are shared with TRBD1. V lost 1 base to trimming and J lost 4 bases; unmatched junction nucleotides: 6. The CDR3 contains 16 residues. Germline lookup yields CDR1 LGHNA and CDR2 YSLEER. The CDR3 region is CASSQVGGQGRYGYTF. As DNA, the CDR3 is TGCGCCAGCAGCCAAGTAGGGGGACAGGGGCGCTATGGCTACACCTTC.

DNA of the CDR3: TGTGCCAGCAGCTTCCTAGTCACCGGGGAGCTGTTTTTT. This gives the protein CASSFLVTGELFF. This chain links TRBV7-9 with TRBJ2-2; no firm D call. Trimming took 3 bases from V and 4 from J, leaving 6 bases between them. The CDR3 runs 13 residues. Germline values: CDR1 SEHNR, CDR2 FQNEAQ (reference sequence). Full variable domain (outside the CDR3, taken from reference TRBV7-9 and TRBJ2-2): DTGVSQNPRHKITKRGQNVTFRCDPISEHNRLYWYRQTLGQGPEFLTYFQNEAQLEKSRLLSDRFSAERPKGSFSTLEIQRTEQGDSAMYLCASSFLVTGELFFGEGSRLTVL.

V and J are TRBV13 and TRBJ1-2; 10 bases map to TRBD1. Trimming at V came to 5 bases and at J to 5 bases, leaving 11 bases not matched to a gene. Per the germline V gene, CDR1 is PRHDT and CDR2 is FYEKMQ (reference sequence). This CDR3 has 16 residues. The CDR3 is CASSPPGTGVAYGYTF. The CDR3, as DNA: TGTGCCAGCAGCCCTCCCGGGACAGGGGTGGCATATGGCTACACCTTC.

The CDR3 is CASSYFGQGSGNTIYF. The CDR3 DNA reads as TGTGCCAGCAGTTACTTCGGACAGGGTTCTGGAAACACCATATATTTT. The chain employs TRBV6-6 and TRBJ1-3; 8 bases map to TRBD1. Germline CDR1 reads MNHNY; CDR2 reads SVGAGI (reference sequence). The V and J ends lost 1 base and 1 base, in that order; junction bases with no gene match: 3. The CDR3 sequence is 16 residues long.

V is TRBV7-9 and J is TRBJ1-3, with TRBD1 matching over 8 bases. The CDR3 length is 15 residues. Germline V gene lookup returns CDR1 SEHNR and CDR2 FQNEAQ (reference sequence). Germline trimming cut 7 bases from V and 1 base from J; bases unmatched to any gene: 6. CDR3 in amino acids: CASNTQGASGNTIYF. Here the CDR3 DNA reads TGTGCCAGCAATACTCAGGGGGCGTCTGGAAACACCATATATTTT.

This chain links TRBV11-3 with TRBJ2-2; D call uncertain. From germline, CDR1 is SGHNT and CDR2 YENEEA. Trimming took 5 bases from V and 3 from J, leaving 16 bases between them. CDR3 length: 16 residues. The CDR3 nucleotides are TGTGCCAGCAGCCCGACTGGCCCTCGGTACACCGGGGAGCTGTTTTTT. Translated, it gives CASSPTGPRYTGELFF.

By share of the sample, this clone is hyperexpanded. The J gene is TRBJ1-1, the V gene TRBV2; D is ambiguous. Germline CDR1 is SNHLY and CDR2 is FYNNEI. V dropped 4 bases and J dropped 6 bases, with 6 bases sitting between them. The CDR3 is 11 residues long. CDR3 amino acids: CASSGAAEAFF. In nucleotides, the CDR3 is TGTGCCAGCAGTGGGGCAGCTGAAGCTTTCTTT.

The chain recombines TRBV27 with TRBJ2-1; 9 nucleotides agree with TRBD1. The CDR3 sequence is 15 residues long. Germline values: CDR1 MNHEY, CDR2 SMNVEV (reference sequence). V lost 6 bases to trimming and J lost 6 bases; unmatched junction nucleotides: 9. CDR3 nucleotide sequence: TGTGCCAGCAGGCTGGGACAGGGAGGAATCAATGAGCAGTTCTTC. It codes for CASRLGQGGINEQFF.